Listed below are T cell receptor beta chains from one sample, sequenced in a study of breast tumors, draining lymph nodes, adjacent tissues. TCRdb itself ran the multiplex PCR reads through MiXCR, one entry per CDR3 protein. The table shows about 100,000 distinct CDR3 sequences, with approximately 22% occurring only once. Sample: axillary lymph node tissue. All receptors come from a female donor with breast cancer. Some clones in this sample may be carry-over from other donors' samples. Each CDR3 is given with its conserved first and last residue. A D gene is named only where the DNA matches it firmly. The size entry is marked missing in some rows and otherwise reads once, few, many or a size class.

D	V	size	J	DNA	CDR3
-	TRBV9	few	TRBJ2-6	TGTGCCAGCAGCGATACTGGGGCCAACGTCCTGACTTTC	CASSDTGANVLTF
-	TRBV27	-	TRBJ1-5	TGTGCCACCGGTCGGGGGGCGTTTCTGGGTCAGCCCCAGCATTTT	CATGRGAFLGQPQHF
TRBD1	TRBV6-5	many	TRBJ2-3	TGTGCCAGCAGTTACACAGGGGACAGCACAGATACGCAGTATTTT	CASSYTGDSTDTQYF
-	TRBV6-5	-	TRBJ1-4	TGTGCCAGCAGTTACTCCCACTATACAACTAATGAAAAACTGTTTTTT	CASSYSHYTTNEKLFF
-	TRBV20-1	many	TRBJ2-7	TGCAGTGCTATTGCGCTCTCAGGGTACGAGCAGTACTTC	CSAIALSGYEQYF
-	TRBV6-5	many	TRBJ2-5	TGTGCCAGCAGTTACTCGTGGCGGGGCAAGGAAGAGACCCAGTACTTC	CASSYSWRGKEETQYF
TRBD1	TRBV20-1	few	TRBJ1-5	TGCAGTGCTAGAGATCTGGGACAGACGAGCAATCAGCCCCAGCATTTT	CSARDLGQTSNQPQHF
TRBD2	TRBV15	many	TRBJ2-1	TGTGCCACCAGCAGAGATCTTAGCGGGGCTTACAATGAGCAGTTCTTC	CATSRDLSGAYNEQFF
TRBD2	TRBV9	many	TRBJ2-3	TGTGCCAGCAGCCCAGCGGGAGGAAAAGCAGATACGCAGTATTTT	CASSPAGGKADTQYF
-	TRBV20-1	many	TRBJ2-7	TGCAGTGCTAGAGACGGCGCAGGGTTTGGTCTAGAGCAGTACTTC	CSARDGAGFGLEQYF
-	TRBV6-1	many	TRBJ1-2	TGTGCCAGCAGTGAAGCAAGGCTCTTGGGGAGGGGCTACACCTTC	CASSEARLLGRGYTF
TRBD2	TRBV5-4	few	TRBJ2-1	TGTGCCAGCAGCCCGACGGGGGGGCCCTACAATGAGCAGTTCTTC	CASSPTGGPYNEQFF
TRBD1	TRBV20-1	many	TRBJ1-2	TGCAGTGCTAGACCACGGACAGGGGTTCATGGCTACACCTTC	CSARPRTGVHGYTF
-	TRBV6-1	many	TRBJ1-6	TGTGCCAGCACCCTACAGGAATTTAATTCACCCCTCCACTTT	CASTLQEFNSPLHF
-	TRBV14	few	TRBJ2-3	TGTGCCAGCAGCCATCAGGGACGGGATACGCAGTATTTT	CASSHQGRDTQYF
TRBD1	TRBV20-1	many	TRBJ2-5	TGCAGTGCTCCAGACAGGGACAAGTACCAAGAGACCCAGTACTTC	CSAPDRDKYQETQYF
TRBD1	TRBV7-9	many	TRBJ1-3	TGTGCCAGCAGTCAGGGGTTCCGGGACAGTTTTTTCTCTGGAAACACCATATATTTT	CASSQGFRDSFFSGNTIYF
-	TRBV20-1	many	TRBJ1-6	TGCAGTGCTTCCTCGACCCGCTCCTATAATTCACCCCTCCACTTT	CSASSTRSYNSPLHF
-	TRBV24-1	many	TRBJ2-1	TGTGCCGCCCAAGGCGCATGGAGCAATGAGCAGTTCTTC	CAAQGAWSNEQFF
TRBD2	TRBV20-1	many	TRBJ2-1	TGCAGTGCTAGAGGTCACAATAGCGGGAGCAATGAGCAGTTCTTC	CSARGHNSGSNEQFF
-	TRBV5-4	-	TRBJ2-4	TGTGCCAGCAGCTTGCAGGGTTCCAAAAACATTCAGTACTTC	CASSLQGSKNIQYF
TRBD1	TRBV2	many	TRBJ1-2	TGTGCCAGCAGTGCTACGAGCACGGGGACAGGCTATGGCTACACCTTC	CASSATSTGTGYGYTF
-	TRBV7-6	many	TRBJ1-3	TGTGCCAGCAGCTTAGAGCAGGGGACTGGAAACACCATATATTTT	CASSLEQGTGNTIYF
TRBD2	TRBV6-6	many	TRBJ2-5	TGTGCCAGCAACGGAGCGGGGGGAATCCAAGAGACCCAGTACTTC	CASNGAGGIQETQYF
TRBD1	TRBV5-1	many	TRBJ2-1	TGCGCCAGCAGCTCCGGGACAGGGGGCTACAATGAGCAGTTCTTC	CASSSGTGGYNEQFF
-	TRBV27	many	TRBJ1-6	TGTGCCAGCAGTCCGATGGGGGGACCCCTCCACTTT	CASSPMGGPLHF
-	TRBV5-6	many	TRBJ2-7	TGTGCCAGCAGCTTGGGCGCGGAGCAGTACTTC	CASSLGAEQYF
-	TRBV5-1	many	TRBJ2-2	TGCGCCAGCAGCTTGCAAGGGGTCGGGGAGCTGTTTTTT	CASSLQGVGELFF
TRBD1	TRBV7-3	many	TRBJ2-2	TGTGCCAGCAGCACGGACAGGGCGAACACCGGGGAGCTGTTTTTT	CASSTDRANTGELFF
-	TRBV9	-	TRBJ2-7	TGTGCCAGCAGCGTAGCCCAGGGAAGCTACGAGCAGTACTTC	CASSVAQGSYEQYF
-	TRBV5-4	few	TRBJ2-4	TGTGCCAGCAGCTTGGGTTGGCAGCCTTTGGGGATTCAGTACTTC	CASSLGWQPLGIQYF
TRBD2	TRBV5-1	many	TRBJ2-3	TGCGCCAGCAGCTTAGCACCGGGACTAGCTTTAGATACGCAGTATTTT	CASSLAPGLALDTQYF
-	TRBV7-3	many	TRBJ2-1	TGTGCCAGCAGCTTAACGTTCCAGCGGGCTGGTTACAATGAGCAGTTCTTC	CASSLTFQRAGYNEQFF
TRBD1	TRBV7-9	many	TRBJ2-1	TGTGCCAGCAGCTTAGCGTTGACAGGGGCATACAATGAGCAGTTCTTC	CASSLALTGAYNEQFF
TRBD2	TRBV4-1	many	TRBJ2-5	TGCGCCAGCAGCCAAGTCGGCCTAGCGGGAGTCGAGACCCAGTACTTC	CASSQVGLAGVETQYF
TRBD2	TRBV20-1	many	TRBJ2-7	TGCAGTGCTAGACCTACGACTAGCGGGGGCCACGAGCAGTACTTC	CSARPTTSGGHEQYF
TRBD2	TRBV28	few	TRBJ2-7	TGTGCCAGCAGCCTAACACTAGCGGGAGTTGCCGAGCAGTACTTC	CASSLTLAGVAEQYF
-	TRBV9	many	TRBJ2-7	TGTGCCAGCAGCGCCCGGGATGACGCCTACGAGCAGTACTTC	CASSARDDAYEQYF
-	TRBV24-1	many	TRBJ1-2	TGTGCCACCAGCCCGGACGGACGGGACTATGGCTACACCTTC	CATSPDGRDYGYTF
TRBD2	TRBV9	many	TRBJ2-1	TGTGCCAGCAGCGTGGCGGGAGTTCAAGATGAGCAGTTCTTC	CASSVAGVQDEQFF
TRBD1	TRBV19	-	TRBJ2-2	TGTGCCAGTAGGAGACAGGGGGACACCGGGGAGCTGTTTTTT	CASRRQGDTGELFF
TRBD1	TRBV20-1	few	TRBJ2-6	TGCAGTGCTAATACAGGGGGGCACTCTGGGGCCAACGTCCTGACTTTC	CSANTGGHSGANVLTF
-	TRBV11-2	many	TRBJ2-1	TGTGCCAGCAGCTTAGGGGTTCAGAACAATGAGCAGTTCTTC	CASSLGVQNNEQFF
TRBD2	TRBV18	many	TRBJ2-1	TGTGCCAGAGACGGACTAGCTAATGAGCAGTTCTTC	CARDGLANEQFF
TRBD1	TRBV5-1	many	TRBJ2-1	TGCGCCAGCAGCTTGGGTGGGACAGGGAATTTGGGTGAGCAGTTCTTC	CASSLGGTGNLGEQFF
TRBD2	TRBV4-1	few	TRBJ2-1	TGCGCCAGCAGCCAAGGGGTACTAGCGGGAGGAAAATACAATGAGCAGTTCTTC	CASSQGVLAGGKYNEQFF
-	TRBV7-2	many	TRBJ2-7	TGTGCCAGCAGCTCAAACAGGGCCTACGAGCAGTACTTC	CASSSNRAYEQYF
-	TRBV7-9	many	TRBJ1-2	TGTGCCAGCAGCTTAGACTCAGCAGGGTGGGATGGCTACACCTTC	CASSLDSAGWDGYTF
-	TRBV19	many	TRBJ2-3	TGTGCCAGTAGTATCGCCCGGGGTTTCTCAGATACGCAGTATTTT	CASSIARGFSDTQYF
-	TRBV6-1	many	TRBJ1-3	TGTGCCAGCAGTATCAGTATTGTCGGAAACACCATATATTTT	CASSISIVGNTIYF
-	TRBV10-2	many	TRBJ2-5	TGCGCCAGCAGTGAGTGGACTTCCGAAACCCAGTACTTC	CASSEWTSETQYF
TRBD1	TRBV5-4	many	TRBJ1-6	TGTGCCAGCAGCGTGTGGACAGGCGCTTCTCTGAATTCACCCCTCCACTTT	CASSVWTGASLNSPLHF
-	TRBV28	many	TRBJ1-2	TGTGCCAGCAGGGGACGGTCTAACTATGGCTACACCTTC	CASRGRSNYGYTF